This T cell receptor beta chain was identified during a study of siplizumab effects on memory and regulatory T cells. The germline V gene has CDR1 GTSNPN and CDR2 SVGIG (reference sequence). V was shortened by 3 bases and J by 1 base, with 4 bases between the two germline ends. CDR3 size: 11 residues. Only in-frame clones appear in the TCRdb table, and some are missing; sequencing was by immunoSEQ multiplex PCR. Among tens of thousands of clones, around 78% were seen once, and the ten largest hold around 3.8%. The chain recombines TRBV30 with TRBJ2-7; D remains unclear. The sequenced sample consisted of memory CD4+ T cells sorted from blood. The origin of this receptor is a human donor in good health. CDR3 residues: CAWRRSYEQYF. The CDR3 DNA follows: TGTGCCTGGAGAAGGTCCTACGAGCAGTACTTC.